These 31 T cell receptor beta chains came from one sample sequenced in a study of graft-versus-host responses after intestinal transplantation. TCRdb keeps only in-frame clones here, not all; method: immunoSEQ multiplex PCR. The table has around 70,000 clones, roughly 90% seen once. No antigen has been identified for these receptors. The sample consisted of unstimulated CD8+ T cells sorted from spleen or lymph node cells, taken before intestinal transplant. These receptors all come from a human donor who received an intestinal transplant.

The V call is TRBV6-1, the J call TRBJ2-2, with D perhaps TRBD1 (6 bases). V dropped 6 bases and J dropped 9 bases, with 20 bases sitting between them. Germline V CDR1 and CDR2: MNHNS, SASEGT. The CDR3 is 15 residues long. This CDR3 is CASRGDNEANRELFF. DNA for the CDR3: TGTGCCAGCAGGGGGGACAACGAGGCGAACCGGGAGCTGTTTTTT.

This clone was seen once. The chain uses TRBV28 and TRBJ2-7, with D tentatively TRBD2 (6 bases). The CDR3 sequence is 13 residues long. V dropped 3 bases and J dropped 6 bases, with 12 bases sitting between them. In germline, CDR1 is MDHEN, CDR2 SYDVKM. The CDR3 spells CASSFGGISEQYF. The CDR3 DNA sequence: TGTGCCAGCAGTTTCGGGGGTATAAGCGAGCAGTACTTC.

J is TRBJ2-1 and V is TRBV7-3; TRBD1 matches at 12 bases. Germline trimming cut 5 bases from V and 7 bases from J; bases unmatched to any gene: 9. CDR1 SGHTA and CDR2 FQGTGA come from the germline V gene. The CDR3 is made up of 16 amino acids. CDR3 in DNA: TGTGCCAGCAGCCCCCATGGGGACAGGGGGCAAAATGAGCAGTTCTTC. It is translated as CASSPHGDRGQNEQFF.

The gene calls are TRBV6-1 and TRBJ1-6, with D unresolved. Germline V gene sequence: CDR1 MNHNS, CDR2 SASEGT. CDR3 length equals 14 residues. V gave up 7 bases and J gave up 3 bases, with 10 bases separating them. The CDR3 bases are TGTGCCAGCACCCCGACGGGCTATAATTCACCCCTCCACTTT. As protein: CASTPTGYNSPLHF.

J is TRBJ2-2 and V is TRBV28; 8 bases are shared with TRBD1. CDR1 MDHEN and CDR2 SYDVKM come from the germline V gene. Trimming at V came to 5 bases and at J to 5 bases, leaving 7 bases not matched to a gene. CDR3 length: 15 amino acids. The CDR3 here is CASSIRGLGTGELFF. Written as DNA, the CDR3 is TGTGCCAGCAGTATCAGGGGGCTCGGGACCGGGGAGCTGTTTTTT.

This clone has a handful of counts. The CDR3 is CASSPPEAYEQYF. The DNA of the CDR3 is TGTGCCAGCAGCCCGCCGGAGGCTTACGAGCAGTACTTC. The rearrangement uses TRBV7-9 and TRBJ2-7; D perhaps matches TRBD2 (5 bases). Trimming pared 5 bases from V and 4 bases from J, leaving 12 bases between. The germline V gene has CDR1 SEHNR and CDR2 FQNEAQ (reference sequence). The CDR3 has 13 residues.

The chain employs TRBV9 and TRBJ2-2; no clear D. CDR1 is SGDLS and CDR2 is YYNGEE in the germline V gene. The V end lost 1 base, the J end lost 5 bases, and 6 bases lay between the germline ends. The CDR3 extends over 13 amino acids. CDR3 in DNA: TGTGCCAGCAGCGTACTAACGACCGGGGAGCTGTTTTTT. This sequence encodes CASSVLTTGELFF.

The chain recombines TRBV7-6 with TRBJ2-5; 8 bases fit TRBD2. Per germline, CDR1 SGHVS and CDR2 FNYEAQ. CDR3 length equals 14 residues. J gave up 3 bases and V 5 bases, and 5 bases lay outside the gene matches. The CDR3 spells CASSQTGGKETQYF. CDR3 nucleotide sequence: TGTGCCAGCAGCCAGACGGGGGGGAAAGAGACCCAGTACTTC.

CDR3 sequence: CASSSPSGQPQHF. As DNA, the CDR3 is TGTGCCAGCAGCTCCCCCTCAGGACAGCCCCAGCATTTT. The genes are TRBV27 and TRBJ1-5, with D hard to call. Germline V lookup: CDR1 MNHEY, CDR2 SMNVEV (reference sequence). Trimming shortened V by 6 bases and J by 7 bases, and 13 bases separated the two germline ends. The CDR3 consists of 13 residues.

V and J are TRBV10-2 and TRBJ1-5; the match to TRBD1 covers 9 bases. The CDR3 runs 14 residues. V was clipped by 7 bases and J by 6 bases; unmatched bases: 7. The germline V gene has CDR1 WSHSY and CDR2 SAAADI. The CDR3 coding sequence is TGCGCCAGCACTCCAACAGGGGGCAGTCAGCCCCAGCATTTT. Amino acid sequence: CASTPTGGSQPQHF.

V and J are TRBV11-2 and TRBJ2-1, with D maybe TRBD2 (5 bases). CDR1 and CDR2 from the germline V gene are SGHAT and FQNNGV. Trimming removed 2 bases from V and 4 bases from J, with 12 bases in between. This CDR3 is built from 15 residues. CDR3 nucleotides: TGTGCCAGCAGCTTAAGGGAGAGGGAATACAATGAGCAGTTCTTC. Translation gives CASSLREREYNEQFF.

The chain couples TRBV5-6 to TRBJ2-3; D possibly corresponds to TRBD1 (6 bases). Germline V gene data show CDR1 as SGHDT and CDR2 as YYEEEE. CDR3 length: 16 residues. V lost 2 bases to trimming and J lost 3 bases, with 16 bases between them. The CDR3 reads CASSFRTDKRTDTQYF. The CDR3 nucleotides read TGTGCCAGCAGCTTCCGGACAGATAAGAGGACAGATACGCAGTATTTT.

This clone has more than one count but fewer than ten. CDR3 nucleotides: TGCGCCAGCAGCCATATCCAGGGGCCAGATGAAGCTTTCTTT. This codes for CASSHIQGPDEAFF. The chain carries TRBV4-1 and TRBJ1-1; maybe TRBD1 (6 bases). This CDR3 comprises 14 residues. CDR1 and CDR2 (germline): MGHRA, YSYEKL. Between the trimmed V and J ends, which lost 3 bases and 7 bases, there was a span of 15 bases.

V usage is TRBV18 and J usage is TRBJ2-5; 8 bases map to TRBD1. The CDR3 is made up of 14 amino acids. The V gene's germline CDR1 is KGHSH and CDR2 LQKENI. Losses at the gene ends were 4 bases for V and 4 bases for J; bases not matched to a gene: 5. The CDR3 region has the DNA TGTGCCAGCTCACTGACAGGGGATGGAGAGACCCAGTACTTC. Translating gives CASSLTGDGETQYF.

This clone appeared a single time. CDR3 sequence reads: CASRPKRGGEFF. CDR3 DNA sequence: TGTGCCAGCAGGCCTAAGCGGGGAGGGGAGTTCTTC. The genes are TRBV5-4 and TRBJ2-1; TRBD2 matches at 7 bases. The CDR3 totals 12 residues. CDR1 is SGHNT and CDR2 is YYREEE in the germline V gene (reference sequence). Unmatched junction bases numbered 10, after V lost 5 bases and J lost 14 bases.

The chain carries TRBV4-2 and TRBJ2-7; 8 nucleotides align to TRBD1. The CDR3 extends over 16 amino acids. The V segment lost 5 bases and the J segment 3 bases; nucleotides outside the gene matches: 12. Per the germline V gene, CDR1 is LGHNA and CDR2 is YNFKEQ. This CDR3 is CASSYDRGDWVYEQYF. CDR3 sequence (DNA): TGTGCCAGCAGCTACGACAGGGGTGATTGGGTCTACGAGCAGTACTTC.

The gene calls are TRBV7-9 and TRBJ2-1; TRBD2 is a possible D gene (7 bases). The CDR3 is made up of 17 amino acids. The V end lost 3 bases, the J end lost 7 bases, and 22 bases lay between the germline ends. CDR1 is SEHNR and CDR2 is FQNEAQ in the germline V gene (reference sequence). CDR3 residues: CASSLWGGSPLMNEQFF. In DNA form, the CDR3 reads TGTGCCAGCAGCTTGTGGGGGGGCTCTCCCTTGATGAATGAGCAGTTCTTC.

The CDR3 reads CASSFLRQGSGMNTEAFF. The CDR3 nucleotides are TGTGCCAGCAGCTTCTTGAGACAGGGCTCAGGCATGAACACTGAAGCTTTCTTT. The V call is TRBV7-8, the J call TRBJ1-1; 7 nucleotides match TRBD1. CDR3 length: 18 amino acids. J lost 0 bases, V lost 3 bases, and 13 bases had no gene match. Per the germline V gene, CDR1 is SGHVS and CDR2 is FQNEAQ.

The genes are TRBV13 and TRBJ1-1; 9 bases are shared with TRBD1. The ends lost 5 bases at V and 4 bases at J; junction bases unmatched: 8. This CDR3 spans 15 amino acids. From germline, CDR1 is PRHDT and CDR2 FYEKMQ (reference sequence). CDR3 amino acids: CASSPSGTGSTEAFF. In DNA, the CDR3 is TGTGCCAGCAGCCCGTCCGGGACAGGGAGCACTGAAGCTTTCTTT. The full variable domain, completed using reference TRBV13 and TRBJ1-1, is AAGVIQSPRHLIKEKRETATLKCYPIPRHDTVYWYQQGPGQDPQFLISFYEKMQSDKGSIPDRFSAQQFSDYHSELNMSSLELGDSALYFCASSPSGTGSTEAFFGQGTRLTVV.

This chain connects TRBV5-1 to TRBJ2-7; no clear D gene. This CDR3 contains 12 residues. From germline, CDR1 is SGHRS and CDR2 YFSETQ. Trimming removed 1 base at V and 2 bases at J, with 4 bases between. DNA for the CDR3: TGCGCCAGCAGCTTGACAGCCTACGAGCAGTACTTC. Translating it yields CASSLTAYEQYF.

This chain links TRBV28 with TRBJ1-2; D ambiguous. This CDR3 is built from 14 residues. Trimming took off 6 bases at V and 5 bases at J, with 16 bases between the two ends. Germline loops: CDR1 MDHEN, CDR2 SYDVKM. The CDR3 loop is CASSLTVRGYGYTF. CDR3 nucleotides: TGTGCCAGCAGCTTGACGGTCCGGGGATATGGCTACACCTTC.

The gene calls are TRBV6-5 and TRBJ1-3, with D tentatively TRBD1 (5 bases). Germline V gene lookup returns CDR1 MNHEY and CDR2 SVGAGI. V was cut by 5 bases and J by 4 bases, with 15 bases left in between. The CDR3 is 15 residues long. This CDR3 reads CASSPGLPSGNTIYF. In DNA form, the CDR3 reads TGTGCCAGCAGTCCGGGACTACCAAGCGGAAACACCATATATTTT.

This chain connects TRBV20-1 to TRBJ2-7; tentatively, D is TRBD2 (6 bases). The V end was cut by 5 bases, the J end by 1 base, with 6 bases between. The CDR3 consists of 11 residues. Germline V gene data show CDR1 as DFQATT and CDR2 as SNEGSKA (reference sequence). CDR3 bases: TGCAGTGCTGGGACTTCCTACGAGCAGTACTTC. Protein: CSAGTSYEQYF.

The gene calls are TRBV15 and TRBJ1-5; possible D gene TRBD1, 5 bases. Trimming stripped 0 bases from V and 0 bases from J, with 9 bases between. Germline CDR1 reads LNHNV; CDR2 reads YYDKDF (reference sequence). The CDR3 runs 16 residues. CDR3 bases: TGTGCCACCAGCAGAGACAGACAGCTTAGCAATCAGCCCCAGCATTTT. Amino acid sequence: CATSRDRQLSNQPQHF.

The rearrangement uses TRBV18 and TRBJ1-4; D not resolved. This CDR3 region has 13 residues. Germline assignment: CDR1 KGHSH and CDR2 LQKENI. V lost 5 bases, J lost 4 bases, and 8 bases lay in between. CDR3 nucleotides: TGTGCCAGCTCATCTGTATTTAATGAAAAACTGTTTTTT. Its protein product is CASSSVFNEKLFF. Full variable domain (missing parts from reference TRBV18 and TRBJ1-4): NAGVMQNPRHLVRRRGQEARLRCSPMKGHSHVYWYRQLPEEGLKFMVYLQKENIIDESGMPKERFSAEFPKEGPSILRIQQVVRGDSAAYFCASSSVFNEKLFFGSGTQLSVL.

The rearrangement uses TRBV4-1 and TRBJ1-4, with TRBD1 matching 9 bases. The germline CDR1 and CDR2 sequences are MGHRA and YSYEKL. V lost 5 bases and J lost 8; bases outside the gene matches: 3. The CDR3 sequence is 13 residues long. The CDR3 protein is CASSYGQGEKLFF. The CDR3 DNA is TGCGCCAGCAGCTACGGACAGGGGGAAAAACTGTTTTTT.

This sequence joins TRBV27 and TRBJ2-3; 9 nucleotides align to TRBD1. Germline CDR1 is MNHEY and CDR2 is SMNVEV (reference sequence). CDR3 size: 18 residues. V was pared by 2 bases and J by 3 bases, with 12 bases of the junction left unmatched. CDR3 sequence: CASSLGEPGQGGTDTQYF. For the CDR3, the DNA is TGTGCCAGCAGTTTAGGGGAACCGGGACAGGGAGGAACAGATACGCAGTATTTT.

The chain carries TRBV10-3 and TRBJ2-1; 8 bases fit TRBD1. The germline gives CDR1 ENHRY, CDR2 SYGVKD. Trimming took 3 bases from V and 6 from J; bases not matched to a gene: 7. The CDR3 is made up of 15 amino acids. The CDR3: CAISEPGQATNEQFF. The CDR3 nucleotides are TGTGCCATCAGTGAACCGGGACAGGCTACCAATGAGCAGTTCTTC.

The chain has TRBV10-3 and TRBJ2-7; tentatively, D is TRBD1 (6 bases). Trimming cost V 6 bases and J 6 bases, with 27 bases left between them. Germline-derived CDR1 and CDR2 are ENHRY and SYGVKD. This CDR3 has 17 residues. CDR3 in amino acids: CAISRQDFISADSEQYF. CDR3 nucleotide sequence: TGTGCCATCAGCCGACAGGATTTTATCTCAGCGGACTCCGAGCAGTACTTC.

V gene TRBV6-1 combines with J gene TRBJ2-1; D gene ambiguous. The germline V gene has CDR1 MNHNS and CDR2 SASEGT. The CDR3 runs 11 residues. Trimming stripped 6 bases from V and 6 bases from J, with 6 bases between. CDR3 amino acids: CASRGVNEQFF. CDR3 sequence (DNA): TGTGCCAGCAGAGGAGTCAATGAGCAGTTCTTC.

This clone was detected only a few times. V is TRBV4-1 and J is TRBJ1-4, with a possible D match to TRBD1 (5 bases). Germline CDR1 is MGHRA and CDR2 is YSYEKL. This CDR3 spans 14 amino acids. V lost 1 base, J lost 8 bases, and 11 bases lay in between. CDR3 sequence reads: CASSQGVRGEKLFF. The CDR3 nucleotides read TGCGCCAGCAGCCAAGGAGTCCGGGGGGAAAAACTGTTTTTT.